This T cell receptor beta chain was captured by sequencing in a study of shared clonotypes between healthy human individuals. Within Nashville, Tennessee resided all donors, each a Caucasian adult. Samples underwent the assay at deep level. In the sorted-subset replicate PCRs, roughly 210 ng DNA, roughly 29,000 T cell genomes, was used. Assay used: immunoSEQ multiplex PCR; TCRdb lists only in-frame clones, some missing. Here the sample spans about 680,000 clones, more than 70% being singletons. Germline-derived CDR1 and CDR2 are SGHAT and FQNNGV. The CDR3 contains 15 residues. V was trimmed by 3 bases and J by 3 bases, leaving 15 bases between them.

The sequence was obtained from a woman aged 25 to 45 in good health. The sequenced sample was memory CD4+ T cells sorted from blood. The subset: CD45RA-negative fraction. V usage is TRBV11-2 and J usage is TRBJ2-7; D uncertain. The CDR3 nucleotides are TGTGCCAGCAGCTTGGGTAGTAGCCGCTTCTACGAGCAGTACTTC. Translating gives CASSLGSSRFYEQYF.